Listed below are T cell receptor beta chains from one sample, sequenced in a study of blood T cell repertoires in COVID-19. The repertoire was sequenced with immunoSEQ multiplex PCR; TCRdb's copy has only in-frame clones and lacks some. The data show just over 300,000 clones, with under 90% seen just once and 1.5% to 2% held by the top ten. The sequenced sample was peripheral blood. The receptors here all came from a woman aged 30 to 39 with COVID-19, enrolled during active disease. The CDR3 runs from the conserved cysteine through the conserved F or W. The order of the fields is J gene, D gene, V gene, clone size, CDR3 protein. The D gene is left open where the match is weak. Clone size is shown for a subset of rows, as once, few, many or a class of expanded clone.

J gene: TRBJ2-7
D gene: TRBD1
V gene: TRBV11-1
clone size: -
CDR3 protein: CASSSTGINEQYF

J gene: TRBJ2-3
D gene: TRBD2
V gene: TRBV5-1
clone size: -
CDR3 protein: CASIAGLPSTDTQYF

J gene: TRBJ1-2
D gene: -
V gene: TRBV13
clone size: -
CDR3 protein: CASSLGGAGYTF

J gene: TRBJ1-5
D gene: -
V gene: TRBV7-2
clone size: -
CDR3 protein: CASSLQVGYQPQHF

J gene: TRBJ1-2
D gene: -
V gene: TRBV6-5
clone size: -
CDR3 protein: CASRPRWEFYGYTF

J gene: TRBJ2-5
D gene: -
V gene: TRBV4-1
clone size: -
CDR3 protein: CASSQDDTTQETQYF

J gene: TRBJ1-5
D gene: -
V gene: TRBV6-5
clone size: -
CDR3 protein: CAVRGSWGQPQHF

J gene: TRBJ1-1
D gene: -
V gene: TRBV5-1
clone size: -
CDR3 protein: CASSLAGNTEAFF

J gene: TRBJ2-5
D gene: TRBD2
V gene: TRBV3-1/TRBV3-2
clone size: -
CDR3 protein: CASSPSGLDETQYF

J gene: TRBJ1-2
D gene: TRBD1
V gene: TRBV27
clone size: -
CDR3 protein: CASSLFPEQGKGSDGYTF

J gene: TRBJ2-6
D gene: -
V gene: TRBV5-6
clone size: -
CDR3 protein: CASILGEGANVLTF

J gene: TRBJ1-1
D gene: TRBD1
V gene: TRBV19
clone size: -
CDR3 protein: CASRDRDTEAFF

J gene: TRBJ1-2
D gene: -
V gene: TRBV5-1
clone size: once
CDR3 protein: CASSLSGADGYTF